What follows describes a single TCR beta chain. What it recognizes is unknown. This CDR3 region has 15 residues. Trimming left V 0 bases short and J 6 bases short, with 12 bases between. Germline CDR1 MNHEY, CDR2 SVGAGI. The record originates from a study of T cell responses to AZD1222 COVID-19 vaccine. Across the whole study: Doses given second, at about 4 or about 12 weeks, were pooled.

Whole-study findings and limits: Unmutated variant regions reportedly attract nearly half of all spike-specific TCRs. Following two doses of AZD1222, Spike-specific TCR breadth and depth rose.

TCRdb's table, derived via immunoSEQ multiplex PCR, lists solely in-frame clones and lacks some. Of approximately 160,000 clones in the sample, just under 95% were seen once. This sequence originates from an adult in good health. This material consisted of peripheral blood, taken on day 0 of AZD1222 vaccination. V and J are TRBV6-5 and TRBJ2-1; TRBD2 is a possible D gene (5 bases). Here the CDR3 reads CASSYSRGSTNEQFF. In DNA, the CDR3 is TGTGCCAGCAGTTACTCCAGAGGGAGCACCAATGAGCAGTTCTTC.